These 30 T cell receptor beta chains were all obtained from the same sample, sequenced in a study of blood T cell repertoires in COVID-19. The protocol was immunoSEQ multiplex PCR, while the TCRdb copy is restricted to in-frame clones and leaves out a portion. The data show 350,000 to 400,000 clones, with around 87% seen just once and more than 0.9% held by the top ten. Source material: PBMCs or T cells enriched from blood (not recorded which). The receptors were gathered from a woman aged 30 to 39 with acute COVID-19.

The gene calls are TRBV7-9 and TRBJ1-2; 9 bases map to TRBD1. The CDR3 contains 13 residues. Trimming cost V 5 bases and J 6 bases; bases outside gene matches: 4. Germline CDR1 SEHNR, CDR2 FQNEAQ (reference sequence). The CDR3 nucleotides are TGTGCCAGCAGCCCGGGACAGGGCGATGGCTACACCTTC. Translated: CASSPGQGDGYTF.

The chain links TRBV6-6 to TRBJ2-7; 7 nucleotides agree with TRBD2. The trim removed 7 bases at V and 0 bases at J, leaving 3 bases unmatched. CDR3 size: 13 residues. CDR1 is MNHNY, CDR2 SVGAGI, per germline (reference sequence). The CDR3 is CASTRDYSYEQYF. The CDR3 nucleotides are TGTGCCAGCACCCGGGACTACTCCTACGAGCAGTACTTC.

In DNA, the CDR3 is TGTGCCAGCAGGTACGGAGTAACTGGAAACACCATATATTTT. Amino acids: CASRYGVTGNTIYF. The J gene is TRBJ1-3, the V gene TRBV5-6; D ambiguous. The CDR3 has 14 amino acids. With 5 bases removed from V and 2 bases from J, the gap between germline ends came to 11 bases. Per the germline V gene, CDR1 is SGHDT and CDR2 is YYEEEE.

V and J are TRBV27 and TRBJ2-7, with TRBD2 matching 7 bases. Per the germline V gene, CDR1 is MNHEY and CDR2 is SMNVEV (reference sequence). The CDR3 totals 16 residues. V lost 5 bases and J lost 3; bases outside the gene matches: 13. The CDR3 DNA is TGTGCCAGCAGTAACCAACGGGGCGGGGACTACTACGAGCAGTACTTC. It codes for CASSNQRGGDYYEQYF.

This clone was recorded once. The CDR3 sequence: CAWSAQYVSEKLFF. The CDR3 DNA reads TGTGCCTGGAGTGCCCAATATGTCAGTGAAAAACTGTTTTTT. The V gene is TRBV30, the J gene TRBJ1-4; no definite D call. Germline V gene lookup returns CDR1 GTSNPN and CDR2 SVGIG (reference sequence). The germline V and J ends were trimmed by 1 base and 7 bases, with 13 bases remaining between them. The CDR3 is 14 residues long.

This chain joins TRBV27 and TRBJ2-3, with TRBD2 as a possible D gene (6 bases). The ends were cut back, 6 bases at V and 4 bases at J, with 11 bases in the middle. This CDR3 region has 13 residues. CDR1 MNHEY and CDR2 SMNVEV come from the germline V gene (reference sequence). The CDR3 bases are TGTGCCAGCAGCCCTGGGAGGCCAGATACGCAGTATTTT. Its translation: CASSPGRPDTQYF.

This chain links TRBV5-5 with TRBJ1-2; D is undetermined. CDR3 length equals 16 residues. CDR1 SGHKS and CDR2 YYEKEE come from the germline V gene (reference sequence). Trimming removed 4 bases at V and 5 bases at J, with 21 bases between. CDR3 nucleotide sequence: TGTGCCAGCAGCCCTGATCCGGAACGGACTAGGTATGGCTACACCTTC. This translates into CASSPDPERTRYGYTF.

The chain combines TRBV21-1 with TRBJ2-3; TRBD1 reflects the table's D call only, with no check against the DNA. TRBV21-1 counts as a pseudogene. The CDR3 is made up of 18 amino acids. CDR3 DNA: TGTGCCAGCAACGGGATAGGACAGGGGAGAACCACCACAGATACGCAGTATTTT. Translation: CASNGIGQGRTTTDTQYF.

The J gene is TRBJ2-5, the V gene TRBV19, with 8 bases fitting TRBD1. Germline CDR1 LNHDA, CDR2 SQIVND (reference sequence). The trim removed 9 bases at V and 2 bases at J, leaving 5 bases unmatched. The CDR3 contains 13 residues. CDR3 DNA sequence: TGTGCCAGGGGGGACAGGTGGCAAGAGACCCAGTACTTC. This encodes CARGDRWQETQYF.

This chain's CDR3 is CAWSVQGQGNQPQHF. Here the CDR3 DNA reads TGTGCCTGGAGTGTTCAGGGACAGGGTAATCAGCCCCAGCATTTT. The chain couples TRBV30 to TRBJ1-5, with TRBD1 matching 9 bases. The CDR3 consists of 15 residues. Trimming removed 0 bases from V and 4 bases from J; junction bases left unmatched: 4. Germline loops: CDR1 GTSNPN, CDR2 SVGIG (reference sequence).

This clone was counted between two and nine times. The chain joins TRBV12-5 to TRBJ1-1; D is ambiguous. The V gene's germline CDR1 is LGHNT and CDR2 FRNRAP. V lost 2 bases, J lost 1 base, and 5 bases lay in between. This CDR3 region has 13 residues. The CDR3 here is CASGLIRNTEAFF. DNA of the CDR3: TGTGCTAGTGGTTTGATCAGGAACACTGAAGCTTTCTTT.

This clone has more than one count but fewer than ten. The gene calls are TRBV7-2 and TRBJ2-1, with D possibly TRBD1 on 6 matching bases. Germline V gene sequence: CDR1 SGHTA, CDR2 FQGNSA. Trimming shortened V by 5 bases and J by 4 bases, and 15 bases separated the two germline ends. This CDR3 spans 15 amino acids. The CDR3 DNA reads TGTGCCAGCAGCCCGTCGGACAGAAGATACAATGAGCAGTTCTTC. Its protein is CASSPSDRRYNEQFF.

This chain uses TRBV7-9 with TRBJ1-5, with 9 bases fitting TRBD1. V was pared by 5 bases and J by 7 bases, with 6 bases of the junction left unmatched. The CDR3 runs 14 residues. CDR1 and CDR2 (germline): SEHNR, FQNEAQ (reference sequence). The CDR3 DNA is TGTGCCAGCAGCCCGGGGACAGGGCACCAGCCCCAGCATTTT. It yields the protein CASSPGTGHQPQHF.

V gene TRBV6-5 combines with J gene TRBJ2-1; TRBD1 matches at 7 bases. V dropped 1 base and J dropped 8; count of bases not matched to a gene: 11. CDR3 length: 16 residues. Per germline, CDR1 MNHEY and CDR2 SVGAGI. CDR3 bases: TGTGCCAGCAGTTACTTGACGGGAAGGGGGCTTGATGAGCAGTTCTTC. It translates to CASSYLTGRGLDEQFF.

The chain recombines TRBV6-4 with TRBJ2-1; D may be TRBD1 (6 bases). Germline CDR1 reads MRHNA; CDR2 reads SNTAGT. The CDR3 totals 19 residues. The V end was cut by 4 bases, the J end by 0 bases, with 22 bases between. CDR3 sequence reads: CASSGSETGKFLSYNEQFF. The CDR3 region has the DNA TGTGCCAGCAGTGGTTCTGAGACAGGTAAGTTCCTCTCCTACAATGAGCAGTTCTTC.

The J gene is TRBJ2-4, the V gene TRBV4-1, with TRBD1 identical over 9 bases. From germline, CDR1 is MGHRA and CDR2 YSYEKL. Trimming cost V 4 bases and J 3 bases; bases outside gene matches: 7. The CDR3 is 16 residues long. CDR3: CASSPQGQGHKNIQYF. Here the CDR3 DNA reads TGCGCCAGCAGCCCCCAGGGACAGGGACACAAAAACATTCAGTACTTC.

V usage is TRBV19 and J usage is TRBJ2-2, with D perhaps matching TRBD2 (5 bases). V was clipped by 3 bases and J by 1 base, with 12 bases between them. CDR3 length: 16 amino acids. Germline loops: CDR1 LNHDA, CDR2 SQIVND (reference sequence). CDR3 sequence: CASSIEGGLNTGELFF. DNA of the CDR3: TGTGCCAGTAGTATTGAAGGAGGCTTGAACACCGGGGAGCTGTTTTTT.

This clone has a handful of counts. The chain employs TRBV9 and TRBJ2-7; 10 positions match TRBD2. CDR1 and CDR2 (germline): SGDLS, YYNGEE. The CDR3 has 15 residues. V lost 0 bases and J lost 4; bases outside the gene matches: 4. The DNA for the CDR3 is TGTGCCAGCAGCGTAGGTAGCGGGGGGACGTACGAGCAGTACTTC. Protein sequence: CASSVGSGGTYEQYF. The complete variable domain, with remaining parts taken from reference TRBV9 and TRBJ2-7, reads DSGVTQTPKHLITATGQRVTLRCSPRSGDLSVYWYQQSLDQGLQFLIQYYNGEERAKGNILERFSAQQFPDLHSELNLSSLELGDSALYFCASSVGSGGTYEQYFGPGTRLTVT.

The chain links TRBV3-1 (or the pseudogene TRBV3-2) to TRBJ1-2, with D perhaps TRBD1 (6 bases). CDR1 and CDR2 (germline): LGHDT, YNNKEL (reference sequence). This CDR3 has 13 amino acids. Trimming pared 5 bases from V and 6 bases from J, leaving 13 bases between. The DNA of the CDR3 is TGTGCCAGCAGCTTGGGGGCGAGGAATGGCTACACCTTC. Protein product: CASSLGARNGYTF.

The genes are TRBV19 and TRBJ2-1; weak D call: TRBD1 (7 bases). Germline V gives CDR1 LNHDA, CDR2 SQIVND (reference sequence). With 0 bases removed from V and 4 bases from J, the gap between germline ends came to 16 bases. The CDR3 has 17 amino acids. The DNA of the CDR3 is TGTGCCAGTAGTATAGATCGGGCCAGGGGGGCGTACAATGAGCAGTTCTTC. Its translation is CASSIDRARGAYNEQFF. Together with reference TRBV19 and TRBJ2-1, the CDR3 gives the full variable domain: DGGITQSPKYLFRKEGQNVTLSCEQNLNHDAMYWYRQDPGQGLRLIYYSQIVNDFQKGDIAEGYSVSREKKESFPLTVTSAQKNPTAFYLCASSIDRARGAYNEQFFGPGTRLTVL.

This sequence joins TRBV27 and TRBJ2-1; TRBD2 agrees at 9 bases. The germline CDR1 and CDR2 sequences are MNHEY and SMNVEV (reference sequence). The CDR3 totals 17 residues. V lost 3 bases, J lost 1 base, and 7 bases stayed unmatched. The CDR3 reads CASSFSGLASSYNEQFF. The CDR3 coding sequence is TGTGCCAGCAGTTTCTCCGGACTAGCGTCTTCCTACAATGAGCAGTTCTTC.

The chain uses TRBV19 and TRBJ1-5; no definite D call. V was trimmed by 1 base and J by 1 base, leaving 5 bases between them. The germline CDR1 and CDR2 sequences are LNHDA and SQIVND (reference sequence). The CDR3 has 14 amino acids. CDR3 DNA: TGTGCCAGTAGTATAGTGAGCAGCAATCAGCCCCAGCATTTT. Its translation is CASSIVSSNQPQHF. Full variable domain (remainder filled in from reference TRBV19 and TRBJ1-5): DGGITQSPKYLFRKEGQNVTLSCEQNLNHDAMYWYRQDPGQGLRLIYYSQIVNDFQKGDIAEGYSVSREKKESFPLTVTSAQKNPTAFYLCASSIVSSNQPQHFGDGTRLSIL.

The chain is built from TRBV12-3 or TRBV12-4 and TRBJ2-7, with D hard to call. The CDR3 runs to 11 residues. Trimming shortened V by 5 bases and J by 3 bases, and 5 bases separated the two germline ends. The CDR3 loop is CASSDIYEQYF. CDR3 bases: TGTGCCAGCAGTGACATCTACGAGCAGTACTTC.

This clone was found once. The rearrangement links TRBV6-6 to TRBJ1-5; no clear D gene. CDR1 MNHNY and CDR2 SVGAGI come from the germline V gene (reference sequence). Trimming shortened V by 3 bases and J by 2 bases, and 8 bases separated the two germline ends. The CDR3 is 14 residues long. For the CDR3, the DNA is TGTGCCAGCAGTTATGCCCAGGGCAATCAGCCCCAGCATTTT. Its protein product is CASSYAQGNQPQHF.

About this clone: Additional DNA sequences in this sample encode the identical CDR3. CDR3 bases: TGCGCCAGCAGCTTGGGACTAGCGGGGGCATACGAGCAGTACTTC. Its translation is CASSLGLAGAYEQYF. The genes are TRBV5-1 and TRBJ2-7, with 12 nucleotides matching TRBD2. This CDR3 comprises 15 residues. Germline CDR1 and CDR2: SGHRS and YFSETQ. V dropped 0 bases and J dropped 4; count of bases not matched to a gene: 2.

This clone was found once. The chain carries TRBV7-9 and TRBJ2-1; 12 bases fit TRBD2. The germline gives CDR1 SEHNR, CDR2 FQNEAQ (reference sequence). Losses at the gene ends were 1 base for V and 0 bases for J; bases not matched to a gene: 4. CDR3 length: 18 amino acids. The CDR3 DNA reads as TGTGCCAGCAGCTTAGGAGGACTAGCGGGGATCTCCTACAATGAGCAGTTCTTC. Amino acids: CASSLGGLAGISYNEQFF.

DNA for the CDR3: TGTGCCAGCAGCTTAACAAGGGGTACAGATACGCAGTATTTT. This sequence encodes CASSLTRGTDTQYF. The chain employs TRBV7-3 and TRBJ2-3, with D perhaps matching TRBD1 (5 bases). V was cut by 0 bases and J by 3 bases, with 7 bases left in between. The CDR3 is made up of 14 amino acids. Germline loops: CDR1 SGHTA, CDR2 FQGTGA. Using reference TRBV7-3 and TRBJ2-3 for the parts outside the CDR3, the full variable domain is GAGVSQTPSNKVTEKGKYVELRCDPISGHTALYWYRQSLGQGPEFLIYFQGTGAADDSGLPNDRFFAVRPEGSVSTLKIQRTERGDSAVYLCASSLTRGTDTQYFGPGTRLTVL.

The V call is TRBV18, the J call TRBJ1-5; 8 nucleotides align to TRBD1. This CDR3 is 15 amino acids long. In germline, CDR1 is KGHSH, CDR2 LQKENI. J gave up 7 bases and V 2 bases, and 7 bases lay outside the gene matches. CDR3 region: CASSPGTGQGQPQHF. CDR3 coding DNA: TGTGCCAGCTCACCAGGGACAGGCCAAGGACAGCCCCAGCATTTT.

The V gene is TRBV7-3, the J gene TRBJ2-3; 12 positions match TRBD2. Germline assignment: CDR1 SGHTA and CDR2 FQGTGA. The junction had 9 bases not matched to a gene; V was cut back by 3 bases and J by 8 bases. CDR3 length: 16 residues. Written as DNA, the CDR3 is TGTGCCAGCAGCTTGCCGGGACTAGCGGGTGGGTCTACGCAGTATTTT. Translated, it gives CASSLPGLAGGSTQYF.

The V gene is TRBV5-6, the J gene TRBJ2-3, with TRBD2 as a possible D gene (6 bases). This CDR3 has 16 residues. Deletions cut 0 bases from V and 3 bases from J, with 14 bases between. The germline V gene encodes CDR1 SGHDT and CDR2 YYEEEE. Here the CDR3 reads CASSLVARGRTDTQYF. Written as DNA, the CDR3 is TGTGCCAGCAGCTTGGTCGCGCGGGGTCGAACAGATACGCAGTATTTT.